The clone carrying this TCR beta chain was seen more than once but under ten times. Its target is unknown. The sample belongs to a study of T cell repertoires in cytomegalovirus infection. Study context: Signatures in public TCR beta sequences pointed to both CMV infection and matching HLA type.

TCRdb recomputed calls from the reads with MiXCR, one row per CDR3 protein. The table records around 530,000 distinct CDR3 sequences, 26% of them present only once. Study-wide results and caveats: Summed public TCR beta family frequency identified CMV carriers bearing the relevant HLA. In two of eight donors, the top clonotype was HLA-C-restricted CMV-specific.

The receptor's source is a human donor in good health (CMV status not recorded). Some clones in this sample may be carry-over from other donors' samples. The sample was PBMCs.

CDR3 nucleotides: TGTGCCAGCAGCTTAAGTCGGCCGAACACTGAAGCTTTCTTT. It encodes CASSLSRPNTEAFF. The rearrangement links TRBV7-9 to TRBJ1-1; no clear D gene. The CDR3 spans 14 residues. Germline assignment: CDR1 SEHNR and CDR2 FQNEAQ (reference sequence). V lost 2 bases and J 1 base, leaving 8 bases between the germline ends.